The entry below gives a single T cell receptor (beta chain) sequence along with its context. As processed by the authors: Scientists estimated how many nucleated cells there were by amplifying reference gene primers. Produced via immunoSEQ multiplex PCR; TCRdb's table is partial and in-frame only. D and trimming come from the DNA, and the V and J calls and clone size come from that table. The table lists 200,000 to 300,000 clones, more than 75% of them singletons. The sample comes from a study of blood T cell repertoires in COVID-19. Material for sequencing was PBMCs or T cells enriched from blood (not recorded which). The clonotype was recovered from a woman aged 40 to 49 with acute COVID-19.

The CDR3 region is CASSPRTANTGELFF. CDR3 bases: TGTGCCAGCAGCCCCCGGACAGCGAACACCGGGGAGCTGTTTTTT. The V call is TRBV7-2, the J call TRBJ2-2; possibly TRBD1 for D (6 bases). In germline, CDR1 is SGHTA, CDR2 FQGNSA. Trimming cost V 5 bases and J 0 bases, with 10 bases left between them. The CDR3 totals 15 residues.